The 15 T cell receptor beta chains in this list originate from one sample, sequenced in a study of shared clonotypes between healthy human individuals. Clones were sequenced by immunoSEQ multiplex PCR, and TCRdb holds only the in-frame ones, with some missing. This table has a few hundred thousand clones, approximately 97% appearing once. Material: naive CD4+ T cells sorted from blood. The subset is: CD45RA+ positively selected. These receptors came from a woman aged 25 to 39 in good health.

The chain joins TRBV30 to TRBJ1-1, with 10 positions matching TRBD1. The V gene end was trimmed by 6 bases and the J gene end by 4 bases; junction bases not matched to a gene: 5. CDR1 is GTSNPN and CDR2 is SVGIG in the germline V gene (reference sequence). The CDR3 sequence is 13 residues long. In DNA, the CDR3 is TGTGCCTGCCGACAGGGGGCTCTCACTGAAGCTTTCTTT. This translates into CACRQGALTEAFF.

The V and J genes are TRBV27 and TRBJ1-3; D may be TRBD1 (6 bases). Trimming left V 5 bases short and J 0 bases short, with 23 bases between. CDR1 and CDR2 (germline): MNHEY, SMNVEV (reference sequence). This CDR3 spans 19 amino acids. CDR3 bases: TGTGCCAGCAGTCCCCTCCCAGGGGCCCCCTATAACTCTGGAAACACCATATATTTT. Translation: CASSPLPGAPYNSGNTIYF.

The chain carries TRBV30 and TRBJ2-7; D not resolved. The germline gives CDR1 GTSNPN, CDR2 SVGIG (reference sequence). Trimming pared 4 bases from V and 0 bases from J, leaving 7 bases between. The CDR3 covers 12 residues. In DNA form, the CDR3 reads TGTGCCTGGATACGGAGCTCCTACGAGCAGTACTTC. Residues: CAWIRSSYEQYF.

Notes on this clone: The same CDR3 can be traced to other DNA sequences in this sample. The rearrangement uses TRBV2 and TRBJ2-3; no reliable D call. Trimming shortened V by 4 bases and J by 2 bases, and 1 base separated the two germline ends. Germline assignment: CDR1 SNHLY and CDR2 FYNNEI. CDR3 size: 11 residues. This CDR3 reads CASSVTDTQYF. CDR3 DNA sequence: TGTGCCAGCAGTGTCACAGATACGCAGTATTTT.

The chain employs TRBV28 and TRBJ2-7; 7 bases are shared with TRBD1. V was pared by 10 bases and J by 1 base, with 4 bases of the junction left unmatched. The V gene's germline CDR1 is MDHEN and CDR2 SYDVKM. The CDR3 is made up of 12 amino acids. CDR3 amino acids: CATTGYSYEQYF. CDR3 nucleotide sequence: TGTGCCACGACAGGGTATTCCTACGAGCAGTACTTC.

V is TRBV5-1 and J is TRBJ1-5; 7 bases fit TRBD1. The junction had 6 bases not matched to a gene; V was cut back by 0 bases and J by 6 bases. Germline V gene lookup returns CDR1 SGHRS and CDR2 YFSETQ. The CDR3 covers 15 residues. The CDR3 DNA sequence: TGCGCCAGCAGCTTGGATGGGACAGCCAGTCAGCCCCAGCATTTT. Its protein is CASSLDGTASQPQHF.

The chain has TRBV18 and TRBJ1-2; D unclear. The CDR3 runs to 15 residues. V shed 3 bases and J shed 4 bases, with 15 bases lying between them. Germline CDR1 is KGHSH and CDR2 is LQKENI. CDR3 region: CASSPIELGSYGYTF. The CDR3, as DNA: TGTGCCAGCTCACCTATTGAATTGGGATCCTATGGCTACACCTTC. Full variable domain (outside the CDR3, taken from reference TRBV18 and TRBJ1-2): NAGVMQNPRHLVRRRGQEARLRCSPMKGHSHVYWYRQLPEEGLKFMVYLQKENIIDESGMPKERFSAEFPKEGPSILRIQQVVRGDSAAYFCASSPIELGSYGYTFGSGTRLTVV.

The chain combines TRBV4-2 with TRBJ1-5; a weak D match, TRBD1 (5 bases). The V end lost 1 base, the J end lost 4 bases, and 14 bases lay between the germline ends. CDR3 length: 16 amino acids. Germline V gene data show CDR1 as LGHNA and CDR2 as YNFKEQ. The DNA for the CDR3 is TGTGCCAGCAGCCAAGGAGGGGCGACCGTAAATCAGCCCCAGCATTTT. Residues: CASSQGGATVNQPQHF.

The chain joins TRBV5-1 to TRBJ2-7, with 11 nucleotides matching TRBD1. Germline V gene lookup returns CDR1 SGHRS and CDR2 YFSETQ. Trimming removed 7 bases from V and 4 bases from J; junction bases left unmatched: 10. This CDR3 contains 15 residues. In DNA form, the CDR3 reads TGCGCCAGCGGCCCTTGGACAGGGGGCACTTACGAGCAGTACTTC. Translated: CASGPWTGGTYEQYF.

CDR3 coding DNA: TGTGCCAGCAGTTTAATCCATGTGTCCGGGGAGCTGTTTTTT. As protein: CASSLIHVSGELFF. J is TRBJ2-2 and V is TRBV28; no clear D gene. CDR1 and CDR2 (germline): MDHEN, SYDVKM. The CDR3 is made up of 14 amino acids. The V end lost 2 bases, the J end lost 6 bases, and 10 bases lay between the germline ends.

This sequence joins TRBV7-9 and TRBJ1-1; tentatively, D is TRBD1 (6 bases). The germline CDR1 and CDR2 sequences are SEHNR and FQNEAQ (reference sequence). The CDR3 runs 17 residues. Deletions cut 2 bases from V and 2 bases from J, with 18 bases between. DNA of the CDR3: TGTGCCAGCAGCTTAACATCCAGGGGAATGGGTAACACTGAAGCTTTCTTT. Translated: CASSLTSRGMGNTEAFF. The complete variable domain, with remaining parts taken from reference TRBV7-9 and TRBJ1-1, reads DTGVSQNPRHKITKRGQNVTFRCDPISEHNRLYWYRQTLGQGPEFLTYFQNEAQLEKSRLLSDRFSAERPKGSFSTLEIQRTEQGDSAMYLCASSLTSRGMGNTEAFFGQGTRLTVV.

This chain connects TRBV10-3 to TRBJ2-1, with a tentative D call TRBD1 (6 bases). The CDR3 extends over 15 amino acids. Germline lookup yields CDR1 ENHRY and CDR2 SYGVKD. V lost 7 bases and J 4 bases, leaving 17 bases between the germline ends. This CDR3 is CAIKGPGRGYNEQFF. DNA for the CDR3: TGTGCCATCAAAGGTCCCGGCAGGGGATACAATGAGCAGTTCTTC.

The V gene is TRBV30, the J gene TRBJ1-2; TRBD1 might be the D (6 bases). Trimming cost V 0 bases and J 4 bases, with 12 bases left between them. The CDR3 loop spans 14 amino acids. Germline V gene data show CDR1 as GTSNPN and CDR2 as SVGIG (reference sequence). The CDR3 protein is CAWSVTGLGYGYTF. CDR3 sequence (DNA): TGTGCCTGGAGTGTTACAGGGTTGGGCTATGGCTACACCTTC. The full variable domain, completed using reference TRBV30 and TRBJ1-2, is SQTIHQWPATLVQPVGSPLSLECTVEGTSNPNLYWYRQAAGRGLQLLFYSVGIGQISSEVPQNLSASRPQDRQFILSSKKLLLSDSGFYLCAWSVTGLGYGYTFGSGTRLTVV.

The V and J genes are TRBV28 and TRBJ2-3, with 8 bases identical to TRBD2. Germline lookup yields CDR1 MDHEN and CDR2 SYDVKM. J lost 4 bases, V lost 4 bases, and 10 bases had no gene match. CDR3 size: 16 residues. The CDR3 protein is CASSSATGGLPDTQYF. CDR3 DNA sequence: TGTGCCAGCAGTTCCGCTACGGGAGGGCTGCCAGATACGCAGTATTTT.

V gene TRBV30 combines with J gene TRBJ2-1; no firm D call. The germline V and J ends were trimmed by 1 base and 7 bases, with 5 bases remaining between them. Germline CDR1 reads GTSNPN; CDR2 reads SVGIG (reference sequence). This CDR3 is 11 amino acids long. CDR3 nucleotide sequence: TGTGCCTGGAGTGCTAGTAATGAGCAGTTCTTC. It specifies CAWSASNEQFF.